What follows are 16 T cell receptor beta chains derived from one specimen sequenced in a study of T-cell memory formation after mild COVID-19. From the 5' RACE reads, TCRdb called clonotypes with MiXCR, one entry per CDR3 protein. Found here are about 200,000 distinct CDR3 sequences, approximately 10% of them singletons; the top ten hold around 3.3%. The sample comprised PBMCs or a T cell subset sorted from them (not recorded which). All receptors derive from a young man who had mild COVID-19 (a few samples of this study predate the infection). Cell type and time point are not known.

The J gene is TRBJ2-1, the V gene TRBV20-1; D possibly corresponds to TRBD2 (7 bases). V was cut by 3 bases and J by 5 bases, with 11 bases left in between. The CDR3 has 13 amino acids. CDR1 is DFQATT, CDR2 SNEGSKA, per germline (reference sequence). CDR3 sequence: CSARGGRNNEQFF. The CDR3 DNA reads TGCAGTGCTAGGGGGGGGCGGAACAATGAGCAGTTCTTC.

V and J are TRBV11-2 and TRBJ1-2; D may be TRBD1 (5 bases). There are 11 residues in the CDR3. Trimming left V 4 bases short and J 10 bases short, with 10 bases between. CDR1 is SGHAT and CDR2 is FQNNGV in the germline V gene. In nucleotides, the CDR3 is TGTGCCAGCAGCTCGACAGCTAACTACACCTTC. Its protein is CASSSTANYTF.

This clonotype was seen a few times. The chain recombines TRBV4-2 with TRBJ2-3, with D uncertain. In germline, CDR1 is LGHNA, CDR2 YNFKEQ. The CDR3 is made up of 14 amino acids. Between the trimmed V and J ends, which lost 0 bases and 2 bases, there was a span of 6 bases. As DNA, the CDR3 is TGTGCCAGCAGCCAAGAAGGCACCACAGATACGCAGTATTTT. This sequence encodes CASSQEGTTDTQYF.

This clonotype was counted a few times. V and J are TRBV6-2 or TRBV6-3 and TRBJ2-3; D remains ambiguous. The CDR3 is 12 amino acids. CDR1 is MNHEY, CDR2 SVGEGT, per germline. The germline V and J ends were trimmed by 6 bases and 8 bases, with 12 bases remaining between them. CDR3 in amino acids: CASSRPDFTQYF. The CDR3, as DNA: TGTGCCAGCAGCCGACCAGATTTTACGCAGTATTTT.

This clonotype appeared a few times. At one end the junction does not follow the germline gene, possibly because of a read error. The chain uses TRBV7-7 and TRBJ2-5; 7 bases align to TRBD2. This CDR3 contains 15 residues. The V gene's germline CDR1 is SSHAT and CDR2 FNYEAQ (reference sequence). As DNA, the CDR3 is TGTGCTAGCAGCTTGGGACTATCCCCTGGGGAGACCCAGTACTTC. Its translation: CASSLGLSPGETQYF.

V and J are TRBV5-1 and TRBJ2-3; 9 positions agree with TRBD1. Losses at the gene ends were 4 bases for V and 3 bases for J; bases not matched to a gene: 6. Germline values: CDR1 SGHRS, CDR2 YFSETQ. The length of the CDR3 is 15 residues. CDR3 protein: CASSAVTGGTDTQYF. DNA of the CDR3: TGCGCCAGCAGCGCTGTGACAGGGGGTACAGATACGCAGTATTTT.

This CDR3 reads CASSLGGGYDEQYF. CDR3 bases: TGTGCCAGCAGTTTGGGCGGAGGCTATGACGAGCAGTACTTC. This chain links TRBV7-2 with TRBJ2-7, with D possibly TRBD2 on 5 matching bases. V was cut by 6 bases and J by 5 bases, with 17 bases left in between. This CDR3 has 14 residues. Germline CDR1 SGHTA, CDR2 FQGNSA.

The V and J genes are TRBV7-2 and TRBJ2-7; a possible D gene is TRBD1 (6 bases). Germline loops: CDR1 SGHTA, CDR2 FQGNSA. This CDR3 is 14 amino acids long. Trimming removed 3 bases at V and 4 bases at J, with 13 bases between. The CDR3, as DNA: TGTGCCAGCAGCTTGTGGGGGACACATTACGAGCAGTACTTC. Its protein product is CASSLWGTHYEQYF.

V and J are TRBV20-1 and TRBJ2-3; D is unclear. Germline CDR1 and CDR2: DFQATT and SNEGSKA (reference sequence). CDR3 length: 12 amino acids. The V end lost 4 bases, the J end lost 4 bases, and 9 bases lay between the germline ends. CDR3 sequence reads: CSAKPTSDTQYF. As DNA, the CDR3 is TGCAGTGCTAAACCGACCTCAGATACGCAGTATTTT.

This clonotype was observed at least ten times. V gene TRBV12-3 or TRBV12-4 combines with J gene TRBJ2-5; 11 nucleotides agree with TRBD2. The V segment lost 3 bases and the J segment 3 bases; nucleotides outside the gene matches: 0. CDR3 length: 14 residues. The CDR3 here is CASSFSGGEETQYF. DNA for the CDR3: TGTGCCAGCAGTTTTAGCGGGGGGGAAGAGACCCAGTACTTC.

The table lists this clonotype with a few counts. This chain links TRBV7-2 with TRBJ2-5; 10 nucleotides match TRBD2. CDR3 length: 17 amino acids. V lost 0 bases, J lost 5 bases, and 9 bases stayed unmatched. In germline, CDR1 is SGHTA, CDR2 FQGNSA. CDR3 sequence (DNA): TGTGCCAGCAGCTTAGCGTCGGGAGCGGGGGGGCCTGAGACCCAGTACTTC. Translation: CASSLASGAGGPETQYF.

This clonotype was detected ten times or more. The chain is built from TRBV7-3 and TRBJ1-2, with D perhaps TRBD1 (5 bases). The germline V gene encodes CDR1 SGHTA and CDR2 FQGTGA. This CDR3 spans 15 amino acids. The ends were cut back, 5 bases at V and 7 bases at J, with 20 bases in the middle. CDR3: CASSEGPLGEGGYTF. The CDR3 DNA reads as TGTGCCAGCAGCGAGGGACCCCTGGGAGAGGGTGGCTACACCTTC.

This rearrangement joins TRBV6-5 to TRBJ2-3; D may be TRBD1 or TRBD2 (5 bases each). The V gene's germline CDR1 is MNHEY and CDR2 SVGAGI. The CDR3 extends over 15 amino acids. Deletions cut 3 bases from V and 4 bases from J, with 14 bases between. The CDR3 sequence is CASSYGREPPDTQYF. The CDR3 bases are TGTGCCAGCAGTTATGGCAGGGAGCCCCCAGATACGCAGTATTTT.

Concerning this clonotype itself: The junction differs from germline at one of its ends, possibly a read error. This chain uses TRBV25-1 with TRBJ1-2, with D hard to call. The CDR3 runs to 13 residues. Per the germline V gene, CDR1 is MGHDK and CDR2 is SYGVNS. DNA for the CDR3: TGTGCCAGCTGTGAATACAAAAACTATGGCTACACCTTC. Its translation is CASCEYKNYGYTF.

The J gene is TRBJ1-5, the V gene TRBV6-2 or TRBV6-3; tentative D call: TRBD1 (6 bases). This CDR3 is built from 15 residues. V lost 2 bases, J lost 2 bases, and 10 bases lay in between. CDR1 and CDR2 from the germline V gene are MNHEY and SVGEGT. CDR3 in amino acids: CASSYPQGGNQPQHF. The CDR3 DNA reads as TGTGCCAGCAGTTACCCACAGGGTGGCAATCAGCCCCAGCATTTT.

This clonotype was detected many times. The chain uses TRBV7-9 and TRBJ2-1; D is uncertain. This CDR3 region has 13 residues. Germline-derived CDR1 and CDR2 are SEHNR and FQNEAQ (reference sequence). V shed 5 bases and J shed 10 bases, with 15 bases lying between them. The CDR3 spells CASSPLTPTEQFF. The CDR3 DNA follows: TGTGCCAGCAGCCCGCTGACCCCGACAGAGCAGTTCTTC.